The T cell receptor beta chain under discussion was sequenced for a study of CD8+ T cells in alopecia areata. The overall study: Treated individuals took tofacitinib by mouth, 5 to 10 mg twice daily. Study-level findings and limits: Normal skin's resident alphabeta T cells are sequenced alongside lesional scalp T cells.

The trim removed 8 bases at V and 0 bases at J, leaving 3 bases unmatched. The CDR3 is 14 amino acids. The V gene's germline CDR1 is MNHEY and CDR2 SMNVEV (reference sequence). Sequencing relied on a cDNA template that was reverse transcribed from extracted RNA. Some clones are missing from TCRdb's copy, which holds only in-frame ones; the method was immunoSEQ multiplex PCR. The data contain some 150,000 clones, under 60% of them singletons. Individuals with alopecia areata gave both lesional scalp punch biopsies and peripheral blood for collection. Details on this clone: Antigen specificity is unknown.

The J gene is TRBJ2-1, the V gene TRBV27; 8 nucleotides align to TRBD1. The starting material was CD8+ T cells sorted from blood, obtained at week 0. This receptor was obtained from a human donor with alopecia areata. For the CDR3, the DNA is TGTGCCAGCCGGACAGGGAGCTCCTACAATGAGCAGTTCTTC. This encodes CASRTGSSYNEQFF.